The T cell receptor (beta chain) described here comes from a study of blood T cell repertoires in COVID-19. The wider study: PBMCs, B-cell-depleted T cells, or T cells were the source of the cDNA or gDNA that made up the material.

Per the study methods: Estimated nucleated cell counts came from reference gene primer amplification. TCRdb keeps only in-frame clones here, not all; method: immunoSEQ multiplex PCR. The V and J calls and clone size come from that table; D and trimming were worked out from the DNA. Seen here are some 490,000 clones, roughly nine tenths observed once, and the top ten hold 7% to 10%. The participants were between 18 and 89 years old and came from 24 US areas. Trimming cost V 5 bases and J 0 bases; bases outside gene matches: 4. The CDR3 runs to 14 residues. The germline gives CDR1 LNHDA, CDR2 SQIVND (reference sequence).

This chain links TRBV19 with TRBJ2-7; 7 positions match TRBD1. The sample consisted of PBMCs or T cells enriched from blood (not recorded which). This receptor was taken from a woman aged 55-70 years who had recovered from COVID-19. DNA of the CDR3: TGTGCCAGTAGTGGGACAGTGGGCTCCTACGAGCAGTACTTC. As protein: CASSGTVGSYEQYF.